A single sample gave rise to the 14 T cell receptor beta chains below, sequenced in a study of PD-1 blockade in classical Hodgkin lymphoma. Documented time point: newly diagnosed, previously untreated cHL patient sample. The table came from immunoSEQ multiplex PCR; TCRdb's copy has only in-frame clones and leaves some out. The sample lists around 27,000 clones, about 89% seen once, with approximately 3.6% in the top ten. The sample taken for sequencing was peripheral blood mononuclear cells (PBMCs). Receptors originate from a human donor with classical Hodgkin lymphoma.

V and J are TRBV5-8 and TRBJ1-2; TRBD1 is a possible D gene (5 bases). The CDR3 runs to 14 residues. Germline loops: CDR1 SGHTS, CDR2 YDEGEE. V lost 4 bases, J lost 8 bases, and 18 bases lay in between. The CDR3 DNA sequence: TGTGCCAGCAGCCGTAGGCCGGGGCCGGGGGGCTACACCTTC. It is translated as CASSRRPGPGGYTF.

This clone came up once. This chain links TRBV5-1 with TRBJ1-2, with 9 bases that match TRBD1. Trimming cost V 0 bases and J 6 bases; bases outside gene matches: 3. The length of the CDR3 is 14 residues. From germline, CDR1 is SGHRS and CDR2 YFSETQ. CDR3 amino acids: CASSLGGTGNGYTF. DNA of the CDR3: TGCGCCAGCAGCTTGGGGGGGACAGGGAATGGCTACACCTTC.

This chain uses TRBV5-1 with TRBJ2-7, with D maybe TRBD1 (5 bases). Germline V gene lookup returns CDR1 SGHRS and CDR2 YFSETQ. The germline V and J ends were trimmed by 3 bases and 5 bases, with 15 bases remaining between them. This CDR3 has 14 amino acids. For the CDR3, the DNA is TGCGCCAGCAGCTCTCAGGGTAGTGGGGACGAGCAGTACTTC. Its translation is CASSSQGSGDEQYF.

The chain couples TRBV28 to TRBJ2-5, with 8 bases aligning to TRBD2. The CDR3 contains 16 residues. Looked up from germline, CDR1 is MDHEN and CDR2 is SYDVKM. V gave up 2 bases and J gave up 5 bases; unmatched junction bases: 10. CDR3 coding DNA: TGTGCCAGCAGTTTAATCGGGAGGGCCCTCGGGGAGACCCAGTACTTC. This codes for CASSLIGRALGETQYF. Complete variable domain (other parts from reference TRBV28 and TRBJ2-5): DVKVTQSSRYLVKRTGEKVFLECVQDMDHENMFWYRQDPGLGLRLIYFSYDVKMKEKGDIPEGYSVSREKKERFSLILESASTNQTSMYLCASSLIGRALGETQYFGPGTRLLVL.

The CDR3: CASSQGGFSYEQYF. CDR3 bases: TGTGCCAGCAGCCAGGGGGGGTTCTCCTACGAGCAGTACTTC. The chain links TRBV28 to TRBJ2-7, with D perhaps given as TRBD1 or TRBD2 (7 bases each). The germline gives CDR1 MDHEN, CDR2 SYDVKM. The CDR3 length is 14 residues. Trimming took off 6 bases at V and 0 bases at J, with 12 bases between the two ends.

The rearrangement links TRBV4-3 to TRBJ2-7; D ambiguous. V was shortened by 8 bases and J by 3 bases, with 8 bases between the two germline ends. This CDR3 contains 11 residues. Germline CDR1 and CDR2: LGHNA and YSLEER. CDR3 region: CASGRVYEQYF. The CDR3 DNA is TGCGCCAGCGGACGGGTCTACGAGCAGTACTTC.

The gene calls are TRBV7-2 and TRBJ1-2; 10 bases are shared with TRBD1. From germline, CDR1 is SGHTA and CDR2 FQGNSA. After removal of 5 bases from V and 6 bases from J, the junction contained 18 bases not matched to a gene. CDR3 size: 18 residues. CDR3 nucleotides: TGTGCCAGCAGCCGGATTACCGGGACAGGGGCTCCCTTCCATGGCTACACCTTC. Its translation: CASSRITGTGAPFHGYTF. Based on the CDR3 plus reference TRBV7-2 and TRBJ1-2, the full variable domain is GAGVSQSPSNKVTEKGKDVELRCDPISGHTALYWYRQSLGQGLEFLIYFQGNSAPDKSGLPSDRFSAERTGGSVSTLTIQRTQQEDSAVYLCASSRITGTGAPFHGYTFGSGTRLTVV.

This CDR3 reads CASSLQGGAGGNTIYF. CDR3 DNA sequence: TGTGCCAGCAGCCTACAAGGTGGGGCAGGTGGAAACACCATATATTTT. The chain is built from TRBV5-8 and TRBJ1-3, with TRBD1 as a possible D gene (5 bases). Germline CDR1 SGHTS, CDR2 YDEGEE. Deletions cut 4 bases from V and 3 bases from J, with 17 bases between. The CDR3 has 16 amino acids.

The chain combines TRBV4-1 with TRBJ2-7; 7 bases line up with TRBD2. The J segment lost 2 bases and the V segment lost 1 base, leaving 11 bases of the junction unmatched. Germline loops: CDR1 MGHRA, CDR2 YSYEKL. This CDR3 is 17 amino acids long. The CDR3 coding sequence is TGCGCCAGCAGCCAAGTTCGGTTAGCGGGCCAGGCCTACGAGCAGTACTTC. Translating it yields CASSQVRLAGQAYEQYF.

The DNA for the CDR3 is TGTGCCAGTAGTATCACCGCGGTCGCTCGATCCTACGAGCAGTACTTC. It is translated as CASSITAVARSYEQYF. The genes are TRBV19 and TRBJ2-7, with unresolved D. Per the germline V gene, CDR1 is LNHDA and CDR2 is SQIVND (reference sequence). Trimming took 3 bases from V and 1 from J, leaving 16 bases between them. This CDR3 comprises 16 residues.

This chain links TRBV18 with TRBJ2-5; D gene unclear. V was trimmed by 3 bases and J by 5 bases, leaving 10 bases between them. The CDR3 is made up of 13 amino acids. Germline V gene sequence: CDR1 KGHSH, CDR2 LQKENI. CDR3 region: CASSPLDGETQYF. For the CDR3, the DNA is TGTGCCAGCTCACCCCTGGACGGGGAGACCCAGTACTTC.

The chain has TRBV7-2 and TRBJ2-7; TRBD2 agrees at 9 bases. The CDR3 extends over 14 amino acids. From germline, CDR1 is SGHTA and CDR2 FQGNSA. V was pared by 5 bases and J by 7 bases, with 9 bases of the junction left unmatched. The CDR3 sequence is CASSQTSGGGEQYF. CDR3 bases: TGTGCCAGCAGCCAGACTAGCGGCGGGGGGGAGCAGTACTTC.

The V call is TRBV6-5, the J call TRBJ1-5; D is possibly TRBD1 (6 bases). Germline V lookup: CDR1 MNHEY, CDR2 SVGAGI. CDR3 size: 15 residues. Between the trimmed V and J ends, which lost 5 bases and 3 bases, there was a span of 14 bases. The CDR3: CASSPRQAFNQPQHF. The CDR3 DNA is TGTGCCAGCAGTCCCCGACAGGCTTTCAATCAGCCCCAGCATTTT.

The chain has TRBV11-2 and TRBJ1-1; unclear D gene. From germline, CDR1 is SGHAT and CDR2 FQNNGV. This CDR3 comprises 11 residues. V was trimmed by 3 bases and J by 4 bases, leaving 3 bases between them. The CDR3 loop is CASSFFTEAFF. The CDR3 nucleotides are TGTGCCAGCAGCTTTTTCACTGAAGCTTTCTTT.